Sequencing of this T cell receptor beta chain was carried out in a study of blood T cells in healthy people across ages (dated by TCRdb to 2014 to 2015). Regarding the research as a whole: In model experiments, roughly one uniquely barcoded TCR beta cDNA molecule per two T cells was captured by template switching. To track age-related changes in TCR beta repertoire diversity, the study relied on deep sequencing normalized with unique cDNA molecular identifiers. Four age groups were formed from the donors: young (average 16 years), middle-aged (approximately 39), aged (62) and long-lived (around 82). To avoid experimental bias, donors of different ages were distributed randomly across sequencing lanes. The study analyzed two additional independent replicas of 1 million unique cDNA reads from the same blood draw for two donors, one aged 18 to 29 and one aged 80 or older.

As for this clonotype: This receptor's antigen is unknown. No much larger clone is present one base from it, and per-base qualities are unavailable.

Donors were 39 systemically healthy Caucasian individuals from Russia aged roughly 6 to 95 years. About 10 milliliters of peripheral blood were collected from each donor into EDTA-treated Vacutainer tubes. PBMCs were isolated by Ficoll-Paque density-gradient centrifugation, with at least 6.5 million obtained per sample. Trizol reagent was used to extract total RNA from the PBMCs, yielding at least 6 micrograms per sample. For every donor, flow cytometry on a PBMC aliquot measured the percentage of naive CD45RAhigh/CD27high T cells. Library construction relied on 5' RACE. The reads were generated on an Illumina HiSeq 2500. A second roughly 6 to 11 cycle PCR used a sample-barcoded 5' primer and a J-beta primer mix. A unique molecular identifier was introduced onto each TCR beta cDNA molecule by a template-switch 5' adaptor carrying 12 random nucleotides. At least 2.5 million CDR3-containing paired-end reads were obtained from each sample. First-strand cDNA was synthesized from all RNA with the Mint cDNA synthesis kit, primed by a TRBC-specific oligonucleotide. After uracil-DNA glycosylase treatment, a first 18-cycle PCR used universal primers M1SS and BC2_uni_R on all cDNA. The authors processed their data as follows. For normalization, 1 million high-quality reads were randomly selected from each sample, with every read carrying a distinct molecular identifier. Instead of being binned into consensus sequences, reads with shared molecular identifiers were discarded. MiTCR, run with a Q25 quality threshold and the strictest error-elimination algorithm, handled CDR3 identification, clonotype clustering and error correction. A nonparametric unseen species model using Euler transformation provided a lower-bound estimate of total TCR beta diversity. Using fastp at Q25 and MiXCR, TCRdb reprocessed the public reads and kept productive beta chains. Rows matching on CDR3 protein sequence are summarized as one entry with the most common DNA and genes. These V and J calls originate from TCRdb's pipeline instead of the authors' own analysis. The sample table contains around 1,100,000 distinct CDR3 sequences; only one count was recorded for roughly two fifths of them. The ten largest clonotypes hold roughly 14% of the sample.

Study-wide findings and limitations: Bulk unsorted PBMC profiling prevented conclusive comparison of naive and antigen-experienced compartments. Compared with the aged group, more naive CD4+ T cells, fewer expanded clones and increased TCR diversity were shown by the long-lived group, suggesting age selection. Observed TCR beta diversity per million T cells fell roughly linearly with age, and a significant reduction was already apparent by age around 36. Estimates of total diversity based on one million sequenced T cells were considered lower bounds and underestimates. Because donor CMV infection status was unknown, age-related changes in expanded clonotypes were potentially confounded. Observed TCR beta diversity correlated strongly with the percentage of naive T cells measured by flow cytometry.

Sequences MNHEY (CDR1) and SVGAGI (CDR2) are obtained from the germline V gene. The CDR3 runs 15 amino acids, cysteine and phenylalanine included. Only the CDR3 DNA is retained, 45 bases long and in frame from the first base. Relative to germline, V is 2 bases shorter and J is 3 bases shorter, with 13 bases between their ends. The V and J genes are TRBV6-5 and TRBJ1-1; the D gene is perhaps TRBD1, from 5 matching bases. The sequenced material came from blood. This receptor was taken from a young man in good health. The nucleotide sequence reads as follows: TGTGCCAGCAGTTACGCCGGGGGGGACCACACTGAAGCTTTCTTT. It is translated as CASSYAGGDHTEAFF.